This entry concerns a single T cell receptor beta chain. This CDR3 spans 13 amino acids. The V and J ends lost 2 bases and 2 bases respectively, with 5 bases between them. The data were obtained in a study of blood T cell repertoires in COVID-19. The wider study: Spain, Italy and the United States supplied samples that represented acute and convalescent COVID-19. PBMCs, B-cell-depleted T cells, or T cells provided the cDNA or gDNA that made up the material.

Measured with immunoSEQ multiplex PCR; TCRdb has only the in-frame clones, and not every one. Among around 210,000 clones listed, around 80% were seen once. The source material was peripheral blood. The origin of this receptor is a woman aged 65 to 85 with acute or convalescent COVID-19. V and J are TRBV23-1 and TRBJ2-3; D ambiguous. Being an ORF, TRBV23-1 has a function that is uncertain. CDR3 sequence reads: CASSQPLTDTQYF. CDR3 sequence (DNA): TGCGCCAGCAGTCAACCTCTCACAGATACGCAGTATTTT.